This T cell receptor beta chain was documented in a study of blood T cell repertoires in COVID-19. Study in general: There were acute and convalescent COVID-19 samples, and they came from the United States, Italy and Spain.

Here immunoSEQ multiplex PCR was the method, and the copy in TCRdb shows in-frame clones only, minus some. The sample includes about 190,000 clones, just under 80% of them seen just once. CDR3 size: 14 residues. Looked up from germline, CDR1 is KGHSH and CDR2 is LQKENI. Trimming took off 2 bases at V and 8 bases at J, with 15 bases between the two ends. This clonotype was sampled from an elderly woman with active or convalescent COVID-19. The chain has TRBV18 and TRBJ1-2, with a tentative D call TRBD1 (5 bases). Sequencing was done on a sample of peripheral blood. CDR3 in amino acids: CASSPTHGGEGYTF. The CDR3 DNA follows: TGTGCCAGCTCACCAACTCACGGAGGGGAAGGCTACACCTTC. Filled out from reference TRBV18 and TRBJ1-2, the complete variable domain reads NAGVMQNPRHLVRRRGQEARLRCSPMKGHSHVYWYRQLPEEGLKFMVYLQKENIIDESGMPKERFSAEFPKEGPSILRIQQVVRGDSAAYFCASSPTHGGEGYTFGSGTRLTVV.